This TCR beta chain was found in a study of tumor and adjacent non-tumor tissue in lung cancer. Study as a whole: Around 4 million productive TCRbeta reads were obtained per sample on average. The study's findings and limits: Tumor tissue had significantly higher TCR diversity than normal lung.

RNA was extracted from bulk tissue without any cell sorting. This non-tumor lung sample came from over 3 cm beyond the tumor edge. The CDR3 covers 16 residues. Germline V lookup: CDR1 DFQATT, CDR2 SNEGSKA (reference sequence). TCRbeta libraries were built with three rounds of nested PCR, modified from ARM-PCR. TCRdb reprocessed the multiplex PCR reads via MiXCR and lists one record per CDR3 protein. The sample consists of tens of thousands of distinct CDR3 sequences, 55% to 70% of them appearing once. To note about this clonotype: Its specificity is not known. One end of the junction fails to match germline, which may point to a read error.

The sequencing input was distant non-tumor lung tissue. The clonotype originates from a woman aged 45-59 years with non-small cell lung cancer. This chain joins TRBV20-1 and TRBJ2-5; 13 nucleotides line up with TRBD2. CDR3 loop: CNARGEPGGTSGAQYF. The CDR3 nucleotides read TGCAATGCTAGAGGAGAGCCAGGAGGGACTAGCGGGGCCCAGTACTTC.